Listed here is a single T cell receptor beta chain. Its antigen is not identified. Produced via immunoSEQ multiplex PCR; TCRdb's table is partial and in-frame only. The sample shows 150,000 to 200,000 clones, around nine tenths of them seen only once. Germline CDR1 SGHTA, CDR2 FQGNSA. The CDR3 consists of 14 residues. The J segment lost 3 bases and the V segment lost 5 bases, leaving 6 bases of the junction unmatched. These data are taken from a study of T cell responses to AZD1222 COVID-19 vaccine. Study results and caveats: The study identified only five to seven AZD1222 recipients as seropositive at baseline. The study sampled repertoires only after the peak T cell response. There were vaccine-associated CD4 TCRs across spike, dominant at 160-218 and 743-854. Donor demographics were predominantly white British with a female majority; clonal diversity may be underestimated.

The J gene is TRBJ1-2, the V gene TRBV7-2, with TRBD1 identical over 7 bases. The receptor was derived from an adult who received the AZD1222 COVID-19 vaccine. This material consisted of peripheral blood, taken 28 days after the second AZD1222 dose. CDR3 residues: CASSTRGNDYGYTF. The CDR3 DNA reads as TGTGCCAGCAGCACCAGGGGGAACGACTATGGCTACACCTTC.